Listed here is a single T cell receptor beta chain. This entry is derived from a study of blood T cell repertoires in COVID-19. Looking at the study overall: Both acute and convalescent COVID-19 samples were obtained from the United States, Italy and Spain. Sample material is recorded as cDNA or gDNA derived from T cells, B-cell-depleted T cells, or PBMCs.

The CDR3 is 13 amino acids. V dropped 3 bases and J dropped 9 bases, with 9 bases sitting between them. In the authors' methods: Using reference gene primer amplification, nucleated cell counts were estimated. Assay used: immunoSEQ multiplex PCR; TCRdb lists only in-frame clones, some missing. From that table come the V and J calls and clone size; the DNA was used to work out D and trimming. This sample has around 200,000 clones, with roughly 90% found just once. This clonotype originated in a man between 65 and 79 years old with active or convalescent COVID-19. The sample consisted of peripheral blood. The J gene is TRBJ1-6, the V gene TRBV12-3 or TRBV12-4; possibly TRBD1 for D (5 bases). CDR3 protein: CASSLGRVSPLHF. CDR3 DNA: TGTGCCAGCAGTTTGGGCAGGGTTTCACCCCTCCACTTT.